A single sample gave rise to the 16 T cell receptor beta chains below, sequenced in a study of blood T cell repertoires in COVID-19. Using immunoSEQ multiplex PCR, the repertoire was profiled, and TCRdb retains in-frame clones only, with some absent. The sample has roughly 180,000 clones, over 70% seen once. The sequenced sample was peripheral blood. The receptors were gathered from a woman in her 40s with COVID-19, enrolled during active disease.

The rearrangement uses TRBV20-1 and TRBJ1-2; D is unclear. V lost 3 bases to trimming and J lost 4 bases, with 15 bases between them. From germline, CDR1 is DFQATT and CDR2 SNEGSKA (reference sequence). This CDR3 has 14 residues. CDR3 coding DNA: TGCAGTGCTAGTAAAAAGGAGACTCTCTATGGCTACACCTTC. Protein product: CSASKKETLYGYTF.

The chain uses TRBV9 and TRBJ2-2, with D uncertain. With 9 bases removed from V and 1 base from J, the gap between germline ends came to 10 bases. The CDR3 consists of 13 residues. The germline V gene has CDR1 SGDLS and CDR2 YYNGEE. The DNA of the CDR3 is TGTGCCACCAAGACGGGGAACACCGGGGAGCTGTTTTTT. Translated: CATKTGNTGELFF.

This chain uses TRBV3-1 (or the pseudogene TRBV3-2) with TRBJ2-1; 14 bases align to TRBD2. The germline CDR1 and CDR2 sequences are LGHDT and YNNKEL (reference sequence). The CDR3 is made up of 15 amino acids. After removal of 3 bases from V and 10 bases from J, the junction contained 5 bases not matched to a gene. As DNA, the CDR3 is TGTGCCAGCAGCCAGGCGGGACTAGCGGGAGTGGAGCAGTTCTTC. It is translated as CASSQAGLAGVEQFF.

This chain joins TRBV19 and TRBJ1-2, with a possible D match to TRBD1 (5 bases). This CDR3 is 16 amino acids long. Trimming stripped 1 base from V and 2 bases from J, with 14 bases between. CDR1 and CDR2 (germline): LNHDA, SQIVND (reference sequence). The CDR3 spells CASSIGQAGGNYGYTF. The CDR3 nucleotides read TGTGCCAGTAGTATAGGGCAGGCCGGGGGAAACTATGGCTACACCTTC.

CDR3 sequence: CASSPPQERGNEQFF. The CDR3 DNA reads TGTGCCAGCAGCCCCCCCCAGGAGAGGGGGAATGAGCAGTTCTTC. The chain couples TRBV11-2 to TRBJ2-1; D is perhaps TRBD1 (6 bases). The germline V and J ends were trimmed by 5 bases and 7 bases, with 18 bases remaining between them. The CDR3 length is 15 residues. In germline, CDR1 is SGHAT, CDR2 FQNNGV.

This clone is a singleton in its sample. CDR3 amino acids: CSVEKGVGGPSYNEQFF. The CDR3 DNA follows: TGCAGCGTTGAAAAAGGTGTAGGGGGCCCCTCCTACAATGAGCAGTTCTTC. The chain uses TRBV29-1 and TRBJ2-1; 7 nucleotides line up with TRBD1. The germline gives CDR1 SQVTM, CDR2 ANQGSEA. This CDR3 is built from 17 residues. V lost 2 bases, J lost 0 bases, and 10 bases stayed unmatched.

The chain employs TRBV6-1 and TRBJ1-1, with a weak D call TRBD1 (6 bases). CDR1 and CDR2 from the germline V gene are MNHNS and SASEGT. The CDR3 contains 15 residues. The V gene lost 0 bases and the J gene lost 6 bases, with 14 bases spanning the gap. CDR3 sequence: CASSEAVTGLSEAFF. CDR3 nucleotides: TGTGCCAGCAGTGAAGCCGTTACAGGGTTATCTGAAGCTTTCTTT.

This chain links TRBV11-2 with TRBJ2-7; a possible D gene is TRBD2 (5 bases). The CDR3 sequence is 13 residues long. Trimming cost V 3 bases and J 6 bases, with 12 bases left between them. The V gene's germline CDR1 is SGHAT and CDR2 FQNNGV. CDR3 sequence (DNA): TGTGCCAGCAGCTTGGACCGTGGAGGCGAGCAGTACTTC. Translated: CASSLDRGGEQYF.

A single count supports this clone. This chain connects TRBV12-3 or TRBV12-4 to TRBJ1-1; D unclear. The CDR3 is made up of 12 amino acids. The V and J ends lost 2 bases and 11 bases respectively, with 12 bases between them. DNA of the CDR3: TGTGCCAGCAGTTTAAACGGTGGGCTGGCTTTCTTT. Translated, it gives CASSLNGGLAFF.

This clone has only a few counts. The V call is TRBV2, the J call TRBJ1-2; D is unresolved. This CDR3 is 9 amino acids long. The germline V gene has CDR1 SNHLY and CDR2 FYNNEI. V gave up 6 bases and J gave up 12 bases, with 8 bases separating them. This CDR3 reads CASSSPHTF. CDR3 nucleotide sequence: TGTGCCAGCAGCTCCCCCCACACCTTC.

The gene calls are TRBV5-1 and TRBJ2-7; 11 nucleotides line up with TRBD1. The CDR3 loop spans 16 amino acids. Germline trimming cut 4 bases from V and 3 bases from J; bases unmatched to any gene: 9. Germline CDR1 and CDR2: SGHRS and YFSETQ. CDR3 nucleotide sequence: TGCGCCAGCAGCCCTCACTCCGGGACAGGGGGCTACGAGCAGTACTTC. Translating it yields CASSPHSGTGGYEQYF.

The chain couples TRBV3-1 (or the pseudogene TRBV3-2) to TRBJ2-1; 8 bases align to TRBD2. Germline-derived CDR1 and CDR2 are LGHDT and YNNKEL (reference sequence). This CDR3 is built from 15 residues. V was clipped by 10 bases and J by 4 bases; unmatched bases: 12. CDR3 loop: CATTPSGTSYNEQFF. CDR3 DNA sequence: TGTGCCACCACTCCTTCCGGGACTAGTTACAATGAGCAGTTCTTC.

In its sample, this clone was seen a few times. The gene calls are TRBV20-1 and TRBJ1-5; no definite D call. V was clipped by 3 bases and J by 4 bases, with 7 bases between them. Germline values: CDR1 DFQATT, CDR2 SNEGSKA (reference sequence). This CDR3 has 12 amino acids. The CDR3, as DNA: TGCAGTGCTAGTGCCCCTAATCAGCCCCAGCATTTT. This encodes CSASAPNQPQHF.

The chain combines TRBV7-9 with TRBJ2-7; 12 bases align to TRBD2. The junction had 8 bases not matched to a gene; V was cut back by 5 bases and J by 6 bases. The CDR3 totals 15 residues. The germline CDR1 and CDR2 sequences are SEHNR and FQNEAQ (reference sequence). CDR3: CASSTPTSGSSEQYF. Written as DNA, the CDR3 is TGTGCCAGCAGCACTCCGACTAGCGGGAGCTCCGAGCAGTACTTC.

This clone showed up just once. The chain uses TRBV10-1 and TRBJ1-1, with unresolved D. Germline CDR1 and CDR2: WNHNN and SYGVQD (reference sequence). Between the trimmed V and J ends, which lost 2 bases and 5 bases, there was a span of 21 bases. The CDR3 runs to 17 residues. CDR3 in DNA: TGCGCCAGCAGTGAGATTTCGAATTGGGGAGGAGAGACTGAAGCTTTCTTT. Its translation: CASSEISNWGGETEAFF.

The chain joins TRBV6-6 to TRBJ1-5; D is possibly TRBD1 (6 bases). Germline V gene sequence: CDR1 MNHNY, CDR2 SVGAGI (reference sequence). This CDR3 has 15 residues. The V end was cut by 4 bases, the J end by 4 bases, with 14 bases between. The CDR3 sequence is CASSSGDTLNQPQHF. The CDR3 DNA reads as TGTGCCAGCAGTTCCGGGGACACCCTTAATCAGCCCCAGCATTTT.